One sample yielded the 30 T cell receptor beta chains listed below, sequenced in a study of cytomegalovirus exposure and HLA in healthy donors. With 60 Vbeta and 13 Jbeta primers, the PCR was carried out. Sequenced by immunoSEQ multiplex PCR; TCRdb stores in-frame clones only, minus some. Altogether under 200,000 clones are present, approximately 80% being singletons, with the ten largest covering roughly 1.3%. Sequencing was carried out using PBMCs. The receptors were gathered from a man in his thirties or forties in good health and CMV-seronegative.

This clone was detected only once. This rearrangement joins TRBV6-4 to TRBJ2-3; 10 positions match TRBD2. This CDR3 contains 14 residues. The V gene end was trimmed by 3 bases and the J gene end by 4 bases; junction bases not matched to a gene: 1. Germline V lookup: CDR1 MRHNA, CDR2 SNTAGT. CDR3 sequence (DNA): TGTGCCAGCAGTGAGCTAGCGGGGGCAGATACGCAGTATTTT. Translation: CASSELAGADTQYF.

The chain joins TRBV5-1 to TRBJ2-1; 8 bases agree with TRBD2. Trimming cost V 4 bases and J 3 bases; bases outside gene matches: 6. The CDR3 extends over 15 amino acids. CDR1 and CDR2 (germline): SGHRS, YFSETQ. CDR3 loop: CASSLTSDDYNEQFF. The DNA for the CDR3 is TGCGCCAGCAGCCTGACTAGCGATGACTACAATGAGCAGTTCTTC.

This clone was detected only a few times. The V gene is TRBV28, the J gene TRBJ2-7; TRBD1 matches 7 bases. Looked up from germline, CDR1 is MDHEN and CDR2 is SYDVKM. The J segment lost 3 bases and the V segment lost 5 bases, leaving 10 bases of the junction unmatched. The CDR3 has 15 amino acids. For the CDR3, the DNA is TGTGCCAGCAGTAGCAACCGGGACAGCCGCTACGAGCAGTACTTC. Protein sequence: CASSSNRDSRYEQYF.

The chain is built from TRBV10-3 and TRBJ1-1, with 9 positions matching TRBD1. The CDR3 totals 14 residues. Trimming cost V 7 bases and J 4 bases; bases outside gene matches: 7. CDR1 and CDR2 from the germline V gene are ENHRY and SYGVKD. CDR3: CAITADRGRTEAFF. The CDR3 region has the DNA TGTGCCATCACCGCGGACAGGGGTCGCACTGAAGCTTTCTTT.

The chain uses TRBV18 and TRBJ1-2; TRBD1 aligns across 7 bases. The CDR3 is made up of 16 amino acids. Looked up from germline, CDR1 is KGHSH and CDR2 is LQKENI. Losses at the gene ends were 3 bases for V and 7 bases for J; bases not matched to a gene: 14. CDR3 loop: CASSPESHQGGGGYTF. CDR3 nucleotide sequence: TGTGCCAGCTCACCTGAGTCTCACCAGGGGGGAGGTGGCTACACCTTC.

The genes are TRBV2 and TRBJ2-3; D is ambiguous. The CDR3 totals 14 residues. Germline-derived CDR1 and CDR2 are SNHLY and FYNNEI. Trimming pared 6 bases from V and 1 base from J, leaving 11 bases between. The DNA for the CDR3 is TGTGCCAGCAGCGTTCTAGAACGCACAGATACGCAGTATTTT. Amino acids: CASSVLERTDTQYF.

The chain combines TRBV13 with TRBJ2-5, with 7 bases matching TRBD2. With 7 bases clipped from V and 5 bases from J, the junction kept 13 bases outside the gene matches. The CDR3 sequence is 15 residues long. Germline CDR1 and CDR2: PRHDT and FYEKMQ (reference sequence). This chain's CDR3 is CASTQLAVEWETQYF. DNA of the CDR3: TGTGCCAGCACCCAGCTAGCGGTGGAGTGGGAGACCCAGTACTTC.

This sequence joins TRBV25-1 and TRBJ1-1; D is undetermined. V lost 7 bases and J lost 11, with 14 bases in between. The germline V gene encodes CDR1 MGHDK and CDR2 SYGVNS. The CDR3 is 11 residues long. The CDR3 DNA follows: TGTGCCAGCACCGAAAGGAGTTTTGCTTTCTTT. Protein product: CASTERSFAFF.

This chain links TRBV21-1 with TRBJ2-1; the table calls TRBD2, which could not be checked here. TRBV21-1 is assigned pseudogene status. The CDR3 covers 15 residues. CDR3 loop: CASSGLAGVSNEQFF. The DNA for the CDR3 is TGTGCCAGCAGCGGATTAGCGGGAGTCTCCAATGAGCAGTTCTTC.

The rearrangement links TRBV7-2 to TRBJ2-7; TRBD2 agrees at 11 bases. The CDR3 spans 17 residues. The V gene's germline CDR1 is SGHTA and CDR2 FQGNSA. V lost 0 bases, J lost 4 bases, and 8 bases stayed unmatched. DNA for the CDR3: TGTGCCAGCAGCTTAGCTAGCGGGAGGGCCCGGGGGTACGAGCAGTACTTC. Amino acids: CASSLASGRARGYEQYF.

J is TRBJ2-2 and V is TRBV19; TRBD2 matches at 10 bases. The V gene end was trimmed by 10 bases and the J gene end by 0 bases; junction bases not matched to a gene: 8. Germline V lookup: CDR1 LNHDA, CDR2 SQIVND (reference sequence). This CDR3 has 16 amino acids. The CDR3 DNA reads TGTGCCACCCAGATTAGCGGGAGGACGAACACCGGGGAGCTGTTTTTT. Protein sequence: CATQISGRTNTGELFF.

The V and J genes are TRBV4-2 and TRBJ2-1; TRBD2 agrees at 10 bases. Unmatched junction bases numbered 14, after V lost 0 bases and J lost 9 bases. The CDR3 totals 18 residues. Looked up from germline, CDR1 is LGHNA and CDR2 is YNFKEQ. CDR3 DNA: TGTGCCAGCAGCCAAGAAACCCGAGGGAGCGGGGGGGCTAGTGAGCAGTTCTTC. Translation gives CASSQETRGSGGASEQFF.

The rearrangement links TRBV15 to TRBJ2-3; 9 bases agree with TRBD2. The trim removed 6 bases at V and 2 bases at J, leaving 9 bases unmatched. CDR1 and CDR2 from the germline V gene are LNHNV and YYDKDF (reference sequence). This CDR3 contains 16 residues. The DNA for the CDR3 is TGTGCCACCAGGTCTCCTCTAGCGGGGACCACAGATACGCAGTATTTT. Residues: CATRSPLAGTTDTQYF.

The chain couples TRBV4-3 to TRBJ1-5, with D unresolved. The CDR3 is 16 amino acids. Germline V gene sequence: CDR1 LGHNA, CDR2 YSLEER. V lost 1 base and J 2 bases, leaving 12 bases between the germline ends. The CDR3 reads CASSQAAWAGNQPQHF. The CDR3 DNA reads TGCGCCAGCAGCCAAGCGGCATGGGCAGGCAATCAGCCCCAGCATTTT.

The V and J genes are TRBV19 and TRBJ1-2; 11 bases are a match to TRBD1. V lost 9 bases and J lost 6; bases outside the gene matches: 3. In germline, CDR1 is LNHDA, CDR2 SQIVND (reference sequence). This CDR3 comprises 12 residues. CDR3 sequence: CASGQGANGYTF. DNA of the CDR3: TGTGCCAGCGGACAGGGGGCAAATGGCTACACCTTC. The full variable domain, in which reference TRBV19 and TRBJ1-2 provide the parts outside the CDR3, is DGGITQSPKYLFRKEGQNVTLSCEQNLNHDAMYWYRQDPGQGLRLIYYSQIVNDFQKGDIAEGYSVSREKKESFPLTVTSAQKNPTAFYLCASGQGANGYTFGSGTRLTVV.

This chain uses TRBV6-4 with TRBJ2-2; the match to TRBD2 covers 9 bases. CDR1 MRHNA and CDR2 SNTAGT come from the germline V gene. This CDR3 comprises 15 residues. Trimming removed 6 bases from V and 6 bases from J; junction bases left unmatched: 8. DNA of the CDR3: TGTGCCAGCAGGCCGGCGGGAGGGCTCGCCGGGGAGCTGTTTTTT. This encodes CASRPAGGLAGELFF.

This sequence joins TRBV7-2 and TRBJ1-3, with 8 positions matching TRBD1. The V gene's germline CDR1 is SGHTA and CDR2 FQGNSA. J was trimmed by 3 bases and V by 7 bases; bases with no gene match: 14. CDR3 size: 17 residues. CDR3 nucleotide sequence: TGTGCCAGCACCACGTGGGGACAGGTTGTGGGTGGAAACACCATATATTTT. Its protein product is CASTTWGQVVGGNTIYF.

The chain is built from TRBV18 and TRBJ2-2; maybe TRBD1 (6 bases). V was shortened by 0 bases and J by 6 bases, with 14 bases between the two germline ends. From germline, CDR1 is KGHSH and CDR2 LQKENI. This CDR3 contains 16 residues. The CDR3 here is CASSPPIAGVSGELFF. The CDR3 DNA is TGTGCCAGCTCACCACCGATCGCAGGGGTGTCCGGGGAGCTGTTTTTT.

This clone occurred a few times. V usage is TRBV28 and J usage is TRBJ2-5, with TRBD1 identical over 8 bases. The DNA end is more similar to TRBJ2-7, so the J call may be wrong. The CDR3 extends over 15 amino acids. The germline V gene encodes CDR1 MDHEN and CDR2 SYDVKM. Here the CDR3 reads CASSLSAGGRYEQYF. The CDR3 nucleotides are TGTGCCAGCAGTTTGTCGGCAGGGGGCAGGTACGAGCAGTACTTC.

Concerning this clone: Its ends do not fully match the called genes, so a read error is possible. This rearrangement joins TRBV25-1 to TRBJ1-1; 7 nucleotides align to TRBD1. CDR1 is MGHDK and CDR2 is SYGVNS in the germline V gene. This CDR3 has 14 amino acids. CDR3 nucleotide sequence: TGTGTCAGCAACGGGAGGGGGCCGGACACTGAAGCTTTCTTT. Translating gives CVSNGRGPDTEAFF.

The V gene is TRBV9, the J gene TRBJ2-7, with TRBD2 matching over 10 bases. Trimming cost V 7 bases and J 2 bases; bases outside gene matches: 6. Germline CDR1 reads SGDLS; CDR2 reads YYNGEE. The CDR3 has 14 residues. The CDR3 coding sequence is TGTGCCAGCGCGCGGCTAGCGGGAGCCTACGAGCAGTACTTC. Protein sequence: CASARLAGAYEQYF.

V usage is TRBV5-1 and J usage is TRBJ2-7, with a tentative D call TRBD2 (6 bases). The CDR3 consists of 17 residues. V gave up 1 base and J gave up 1 base, with 18 bases separating them. Per germline, CDR1 SGHRS and CDR2 YFSETQ. The CDR3 here is CASSLFGGTTNSYEQYF. DNA of the CDR3: TGCGCCAGCAGCTTGTTTGGGGGGACGACCAATTCCTACGAGCAGTACTTC. The variable domain in full, completed from reference TRBV5-1 and TRBJ2-7, reads KAGVTQTPRYLIKTRGQQVTLSCSPISGHRSVSWYQQTPGQGLQFLFEYFSETQRNKGNFPGRFSGRQFSNSRSEMNVSTLELGDSALYLCASSLFGGTTNSYEQYFGPGTRLTVT.

V gene TRBV7-3 combines with J gene TRBJ1-2; TRBD1 aligns across 9 bases. The trim removed 5 bases at V and 8 bases at J, leaving 6 bases unmatched. The CDR3 extends over 13 amino acids. Germline CDR1 and CDR2: SGHTA and FQGTGA. CDR3: CASSPGQGRGYTF. The CDR3 coding sequence is TGTGCCAGCAGCCCGGGACAGGGTCGAGGCTACACCTTC.

J is TRBJ2-3 and V is TRBV27; 9 nucleotides agree with TRBD2. V lost 7 bases to trimming and J lost 14 bases; unmatched junction nucleotides: 16. CDR1 MNHEY and CDR2 SMNVEV come from the germline V gene (reference sequence). The CDR3 covers 14 residues. DNA for the CDR3: TGTGCCAGCACCCAAGGGCTAGCGGGGCCCGCTCTGTATTTT. This codes for CASTQGLAGPALYF.

This clone came up a few times. V usage is TRBV7-6 and J usage is TRBJ2-2; 8 positions agree with TRBD2. Germline trimming cut 5 bases from V and 6 bases from J; bases unmatched to any gene: 11. Germline CDR1 is SGHVS and CDR2 is FNYEAQ. The CDR3 extends over 16 amino acids. The CDR3 reads CASSPPSGGRSGELFF. CDR3 sequence (DNA): TGTGCCAGCAGCCCACCCTCGGGGGGGCGGTCCGGGGAGCTGTTTTTT.

V is TRBV6-5 and J is TRBJ2-3; D uncertain. The CDR3 covers 14 residues. V was cut by 0 bases and J by 5 bases, with 9 bases left in between. Germline V CDR1 and CDR2: MNHEY, SVGAGI. The CDR3 bases are TGTGCCAGCAGTTACTCGTTCTCGGGAGATACGCAGTATTTT. It yields the protein CASSYSFSGDTQYF.

The chain recombines TRBV9 with TRBJ2-2; 7 positions match TRBD2. With 3 bases clipped from V and 1 base from J, the junction kept 6 bases outside the gene matches. Germline CDR1 SGDLS, CDR2 YYNGEE. The CDR3 covers 16 residues. The CDR3 protein is CASSAGGAVNTGELFF. For the CDR3, the DNA is TGTGCCAGCAGCGCGGGGGGAGCGGTGAACACCGGGGAGCTGTTTTTT.

The chain joins TRBV11-1 to TRBJ2-7; 11 nucleotides agree with TRBD1. The junction had 5 bases not matched to a gene; V was cut back by 4 bases and J by 9 bases. Germline V gene sequence: CDR1 SGHAT, CDR2 FQDESV (reference sequence). This CDR3 contains 13 residues. This CDR3 is CASSSGQGEVQYF. The CDR3 DNA follows: TGTGCCAGCAGCTCGGGACAGGGGGAGGTGCAGTACTTC.

This chain joins TRBV5-1 and TRBJ2-2; 10 nucleotides align to TRBD2. V was pared by 0 bases and J by 4 bases, with 3 bases of the junction left unmatched. The CDR3 spans 16 residues. The germline CDR1 and CDR2 sequences are SGHRS and YFSETQ. This CDR3 reads CASSLAPSGSTGELFF. CDR3 in DNA: TGCGCCAGCAGCTTGGCCCCTAGCGGGAGCACCGGGGAGCTGTTTTTT. The variable domain in full, completed from reference TRBV5-1 and TRBJ2-2, reads KAGVTQTPRYLIKTRGQQVTLSCSPISGHRSVSWYQQTPGQGLQFLFEYFSETQRNKGNFPGRFSGRQFSNSRSEMNVSTLELGDSALYLCASSLAPSGSTGELFFGEGSRLTVL.

This sequence joins TRBV18 and TRBJ1-4, with a possible D match to TRBD1 (6 bases). The V gene lost 0 bases and the J gene lost 7 bases, with 12 bases spanning the gap. Per germline, CDR1 KGHSH and CDR2 LQKENI. This CDR3 contains 15 residues. Here the CDR3 reads CASSPPNRVSEKLFF. The CDR3 DNA is TGTGCCAGCTCACCACCCAACAGGGTGAGTGAAAAACTGTTTTTT. Looking up the rest from reference TRBV18 and TRBJ1-4 gives the full variable domain: NAGVMQNPRHLVRRRGQEARLRCSPMKGHSHVYWYRQLPEEGLKFMVYLQKENIIDESGMPKERFSAEFPKEGPSILRIQQVVRGDSAAYFCASSPPNRVSEKLFFGSGTQLSVL.